This TCR beta chain was documented in a study of T cell changes during pregnancy in multiple sclerosis. Here immunoSEQ multiplex PCR was the method, and the copy in TCRdb shows in-frame clones only, minus some. Of 85,000 to 130,000 clones listed, roughly nine tenths are singletons. CDR1 and CDR2 from the germline V gene are LNHDA and SQIVND (reference sequence). The CDR3 covers 15 residues. Losses at the gene ends were 0 bases for V and 5 bases for J; bases not matched to a gene: 6. Sequencing was performed on peripheral blood, taken before pregnancy. This TCR was sampled from a female donor with multiple sclerosis, enrolled in a pregnancy study. The chain joins TRBV19 to TRBJ2-5; 7 positions match TRBD1. The CDR3 loop is CASSIDTRGTETQYF. CDR3 coding DNA: TGTGCCAGTAGTATAGACACCAGGGGGACGGAGACCCAGTACTTC.